This record covers a single T cell receptor beta chain. The protocol was immunoSEQ multiplex PCR, while the TCRdb copy is restricted to in-frame clones and leaves out a portion. The table lists roughly 47,000 clones, 89% of them singletons. V shed 3 bases and J shed 5 bases, with 17 bases lying between them. Germline CDR1 SGHTA, CDR2 FQGTGA. This CDR3 comprises 15 residues. The data derive from a study of OX40 agonist ivuxolimab in advanced cancers. The chain is built from TRBV7-3 and TRBJ2-7; D is tentatively TRBD1 or TRBD2 (5 bases each). Sequencing was performed on CD4+ or CD8+ T cells sorted from blood, taken in a trial of the OX40 agonist ivuxolimab. This TCR was sampled from an adult with an advanced solid tumor such as melanoma, head and neck, liver or kidney cancer. The CDR3 nucleotides read TGTGCCAGCAGCTTCGAATCGGGACCTCTGAACGAGCAGTACTTC. It encodes CASSFESGPLNEQYF.